The clone carrying this T cell receptor beta chain has a count of ten or more. Antigen: not known. With molecular barcodes, quantitative 5'-RACE was used to make the TCR beta libraries. TCRdb fed the 5' RACE reads into MiXCR, producing one record per CDR3 protein. Of some 30,000 distinct CDR3 sequences listed, around 7.2% are singletons. The CDR3 is 13 amino acids. Germline CDR1 reads SGHVS; CDR2 reads FNYEAQ. The V end was cut by 1 base, the J end by 7 bases, with 5 bases between. This sample is part of a study of CD8 T cells in ankylosing spondylitis. The study's findings and limits: Reportedly, significant enrichment of disease-linked clones occurred in matched ankylosing spondylitis synovial fluid. Before this, some motif variants had been reported in reactive arthritis synovial fluid and blood. A TCR beta motif made of fewer than ten highly homologous variants seemed typical of ankylosing spondylitis blood.

The source material was blood, either unsorted or a sorted T cell fraction (not recorded which). The J gene is TRBJ1-6, the V gene TRBV7-6; D is unresolved. The sequence was collected from a male donor with ankylosing spondylitis or in good health (not recorded which). Here the CDR3 reads CASSLVTNSPLHF. CDR3 coding DNA: TGTGCCAGCAGCTTAGTGACAAATTCACCCCTCCACTTT. Combining the CDR3 with reference TRBV7-6 and TRBJ1-6 gives the whole variable domain GAGVSQSPRYKVTKRGQDVALRCDPISGHVSLYWYRQALGQGPEFLTYFNYEAQQDKSGLPNDRFSAERPEGSISTLTIQRTEQRDSAMYRCASSLVTNSPLHFGNGTRLTVT.